These 21 T cell receptor beta chains were all obtained from the same sample, sequenced in a study of identical twins. MiXCR, run by TCRdb on the 5' RACE reads, gives a single entry per CDR3 protein. Here the sample spans approximately 530,000 distinct CDR3 sequences, about a fifth being singletons. This sample also appeared in a second study, on yellow fever vaccine responses in identical twins.

Sequencing input: CD4+ T cells sorted from blood. These TCRs come from a woman aged 18-30 years in good health.

Ten or more counts support this clonotype. At one boundary the junction diverges from the germline segment, which might be a read error. V and J are TRBV5-1 and TRBJ1-1, with no clear D. The germline CDR1 and CDR2 sequences are SGHRS and YFSETQ. The length of the CDR3 is 13 residues. CDR3 sequence (DNA): TGTGCCAGCAGCTTTGCCGAGAACACTGAAGCTTTCTTT. Encoded protein: CASSFAENTEAFF.

The chain combines TRBV10-3 with TRBJ2-6; the D is unclear. V gave up 8 bases and J gave up 1 base, with 6 bases separating them. The CDR3 length is 13 residues. Germline V gene data show CDR1 as ENHRY and CDR2 as SYGVKD. This CDR3 is CAIAESGANVLTF. CDR3 bases: TGTGCCATCGCAGAGTCTGGGGCCAACGTCCTGACTTTC.

This clonotype appeared a few times. The chain has TRBV20-1 and TRBJ2-1; 7 nucleotides align to TRBD1. V trimming: 1 base; J trimming: 2 bases; junction bases outside the gene matches: 2. Germline lookup yields CDR1 DFQATT and CDR2 SNEGSKA (reference sequence). The CDR3 consists of 14 residues. The CDR3 region is CSARGQGPYNEQFF. For the CDR3, the DNA is TGCAGTGCTAGAGGACAGGGCCCCTACAATGAGCAGTTCTTC.

This clonotype was observed a few times. J is TRBJ1-1 and V is TRBV10-3, with no clear D. CDR1 is ENHRY and CDR2 is SYGVKD in the germline V gene. V shed 7 bases and J shed 5 bases, with 8 bases lying between them. CDR3 length: 11 amino acids. The CDR3 spells CAIKGGTEAFF. CDR3 in DNA: TGTGCCATCAAGGGAGGTACTGAAGCTTTCTTT.

A single count supports this clonotype. This chain uses TRBV7-2 with TRBJ2-3, with 8 bases that match TRBD2. J gave up 6 bases and V 0 bases, and 11 bases lay outside the gene matches. The CDR3 runs to 17 residues. The germline V gene has CDR1 SGHTA and CDR2 FQGNSA. CDR3 loop: CASSLAPTSAVMDTQYF. The CDR3 bases are TGTGCCAGCAGCTTAGCCCCGACTAGCGCTGTAATGGATACGCAGTATTTT.

There are a few counts of this clonotype. The chain employs TRBV5-1 and TRBJ2-5; D gene uncertain. The length of the CDR3 is 13 residues. The germline V gene has CDR1 SGHRS and CDR2 YFSETQ. Trimming took 0 bases from V and 5 from J, leaving 8 bases between them. The CDR3, as DNA: TGCGCCAGCAGCTTGGAGGCTTCGGAGACCCAGTACTTC. This sequence encodes CASSLEASETQYF. Complete variable domain (other parts from reference TRBV5-1 and TRBJ2-5): KAGVTQTPRYLIKTRGQQVTLSCSPISGHRSVSWYQQTPGQGLQFLFEYFSETQRNKGNFPGRFSGRQFSNSRSEMNVSTLELGDSALYLCASSLEASETQYFGPGTRLLVL.

J is TRBJ2-7 and V is TRBV18; no definite D call. Germline values: CDR1 KGHSH, CDR2 LQKENI. The germline V and J ends were trimmed by 0 bases and 3 bases, with 12 bases remaining between them. The length of the CDR3 is 15 residues. CDR3 protein: CASSPPGSSYYEQYF. In DNA form, the CDR3 reads TGTGCCAGCTCACCACCCGGGTCCAGTTACTACGAGCAGTACTTC.

This clonotype has only a few counts. The chain carries TRBV12-5 and TRBJ2-3; D uncertain. The CDR3 extends over 15 amino acids. Between the trimmed V and J ends, which lost 7 bases and 4 bases, there was a span of 18 bases. Germline CDR1 reads LGHNT; CDR2 reads FRNRAP. DNA of the CDR3: TGTGCTAGTGCCCCTACTGCCCCCTTGTCAGATACGCAGTATTTT. Its protein product is CASAPTAPLSDTQYF.

J is TRBJ2-1 and V is TRBV15; D is ambiguous. There are 15 residues in the CDR3. V lost 0 bases to trimming and J lost 7 bases, with 13 bases between them. The V gene's germline CDR1 is LNHNV and CDR2 YYDKDF (reference sequence). The CDR3 DNA reads TGTGCCACCAGCAGAGATGTGGCCCTAGGGAATGAGCAGTTCTTC. Its protein product is CATSRDVALGNEQFF.

The V gene is TRBV7-2, the J gene TRBJ2-2; D may be TRBD2 (5 bases). V lost 3 bases and J 4 bases, leaving 9 bases between the germline ends. Germline assignment: CDR1 SGHTA and CDR2 FQGNSA. The CDR3 runs 14 residues. This CDR3 reads CASSFSEGTGELFF. The CDR3 nucleotides read TGTGCCAGCAGCTTTAGCGAGGGCACCGGGGAGCTGTTTTTT.

The chain has TRBV29-1 and TRBJ2-1; TRBD2 agrees at 9 bases. The CDR3 is 13 amino acids. Trimming took 4 bases from V and 6 from J; bases not matched to a gene: 4. Germline loops: CDR1 SQVTM, CDR2 ANQGSEA. The CDR3: CSVGLAGLNEQFF. The DNA for the CDR3 is TGCAGCGTTGGGCTAGCGGGGCTCAATGAGCAGTTCTTC.

This clonotype was seen only once. In DNA form, the CDR3 reads TGTGCCAGCGCGGTCGGGAACACTGAAGCTTTCTTT. Encoded protein: CASAVGNTEAFF. The rearrangement links TRBV28 to TRBJ1-1; D remains ambiguous. The V gene's germline CDR1 is MDHEN and CDR2 SYDVKM. The ends were cut back, 8 bases at V and 1 base at J, with 8 bases in the middle. The CDR3 is 12 residues long.

This sequence joins TRBV3-1 and TRBJ2-5, with a weak D call TRBD2 (7 bases). The CDR3 length is 14 residues. The germline gives CDR1 LGHDT, CDR2 YNNKEL (reference sequence). V lost 1 base, J lost 7 bases, and 13 bases lay in between. CDR3 residues: CASSQGGGLGTQYF. DNA for the CDR3: TGTGCCAGCAGCCAAGGGGGGGGGCTTGGGACCCAGTACTTC.

The V call is TRBV6-1, the J call TRBJ1-1; D is unclear. V shed 6 bases and J shed 1 base, with 12 bases lying between them. Germline CDR1 is MNHNS and CDR2 is SASEGT. The CDR3 loop spans 14 amino acids. CDR3 in DNA: TGTGCCAGCAGAAAGACAACCCAGAACACTGAAGCTTTCTTT. Translating gives CASRKTTQNTEAFF.

This clonotype was picked up a small number of times. The J gene is TRBJ2-7, the V gene TRBV3-1, with TRBD1 identical over 10 bases. The CDR3 runs to 15 residues. The germline CDR1 and CDR2 sequences are LGHDT and YNNKEL (reference sequence). With V trimmed by 4 bases and J by 0 bases, 3 bases remained unmatched. The CDR3 spells CASSRDRGRSYEQYF. The CDR3 DNA reads as TGTGCCAGCAGCCGAGACAGGGGGCGCTCCTACGAGCAGTACTTC.

This clonotype has more than one count but fewer than ten. V and J are TRBV10-3 and TRBJ2-7; 8 nucleotides agree with TRBD1. This CDR3 has 15 amino acids. Trimming took 0 bases from V and 7 from J; bases not matched to a gene: 8. The germline CDR1 and CDR2 sequences are ENHRY and SYGVKD. CDR3 sequence: CAISESRRDRMEQYF. The CDR3 DNA reads TGTGCCATCAGTGAGTCGAGGCGGGACAGGATGGAGCAGTACTTC.

The chain couples TRBV11-3 to TRBJ2-5; D not resolved. The V gene's germline CDR1 is SGHNT and CDR2 YENEEA. Trimming took off 3 bases at V and 5 bases at J, with 10 bases between the two ends. CDR3 size: 13 residues. The CDR3 reads CASSFFMGETQYF. CDR3 nucleotides: TGTGCCAGCAGCTTTTTCATGGGGGAGACCCAGTACTTC.

The V and J genes are TRBV24-1 and TRBJ2-2; 10 bases fit TRBD1. Germline-derived CDR1 and CDR2 are KGHDR and SFDVKD. Losses at the gene ends were 7 bases for V and 6 bases for J; bases not matched to a gene: 1. The CDR3 runs 13 residues. CDR3 sequence (DNA): TGTGCCACCAGGGGGACAGGGGCCGGGGAGCTGTTTTTT. Translating gives CATRGTGAGELFF.

In its sample, this clonotype was seen a few times. The genes are TRBV4-1 and TRBJ2-1; perhaps TRBD2 as D (6 bases). Germline loops: CDR1 MGHRA, CDR2 YSYEKL. V was pared by 7 bases and J by 7 bases, with 17 bases between. This CDR3 contains 14 residues. Written as DNA, the CDR3 is TGCGCCAGCACCCCCCCGGGAGTAAGGAATGAGCAGTTCTTC. It is translated as CASTPPGVRNEQFF.

In DNA form, the CDR3 reads TGTGCCAGCTCACCAGTGACAGGCCCTATGGGCACCGGGGAGCTGTTTTTT. It encodes CASSPVTGPMGTGELFF. This chain joins TRBV18 and TRBJ2-2; TRBD1 is a possible D gene (6 bases). This CDR3 contains 17 residues. Germline values: CDR1 KGHSH, CDR2 LQKENI. V lost 2 bases and J lost 4, with 17 bases in between.

The chain recombines TRBV7-9 with TRBJ1-2; D uncertain. Trimming pared 4 bases from V and 4 bases from J, leaving 16 bases between. The CDR3 is 15 residues long. Germline CDR1 and CDR2: SEHNR and FQNEAQ (reference sequence). CDR3 nucleotide sequence: TGTGCCAGCAGCTCGGACGTGGCGGATATCTATGGCTACACCTTC. Residues: CASSSDVADIYGYTF.